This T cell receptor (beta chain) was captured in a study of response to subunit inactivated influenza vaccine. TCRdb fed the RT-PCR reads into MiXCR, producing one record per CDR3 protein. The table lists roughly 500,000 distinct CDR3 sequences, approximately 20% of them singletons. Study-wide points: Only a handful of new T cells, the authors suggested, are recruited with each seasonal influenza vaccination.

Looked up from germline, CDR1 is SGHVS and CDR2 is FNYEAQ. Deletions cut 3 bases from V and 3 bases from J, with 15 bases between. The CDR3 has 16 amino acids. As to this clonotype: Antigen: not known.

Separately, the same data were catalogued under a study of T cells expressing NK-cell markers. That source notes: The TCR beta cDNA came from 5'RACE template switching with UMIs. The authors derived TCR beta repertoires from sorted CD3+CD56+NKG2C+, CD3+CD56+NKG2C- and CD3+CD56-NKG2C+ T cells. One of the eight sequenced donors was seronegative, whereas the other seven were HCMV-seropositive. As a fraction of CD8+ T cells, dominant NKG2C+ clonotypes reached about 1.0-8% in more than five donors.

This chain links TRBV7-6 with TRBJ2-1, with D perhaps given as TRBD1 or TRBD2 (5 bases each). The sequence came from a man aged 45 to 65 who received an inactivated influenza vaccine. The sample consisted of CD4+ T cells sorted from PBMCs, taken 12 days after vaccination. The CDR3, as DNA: TGTGCCAGCAGCTTTGGGAGCGAGGGGCTCTACAATGAGCAGTTCTTC. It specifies CASSFGSEGLYNEQFF.